This is a list of T cell receptor beta chains from one sample in a study of T cell responses to AZD1222 COVID-19 vaccine. The data were produced by immunoSEQ multiplex PCR, yet TCRdb's version contains in-frame clones alone and is incomplete. The data hold about 130,000 clones, with about nine tenths observed a single time. Sequencing was performed on peripheral blood, taken on day 0 of AZD1222 vaccination. All receptors come from an adult in good health. Each CDR3 is given with its conserved first and last residue. A D gene is named only where the DNA matches it firmly. The size entry is marked missing in some rows and otherwise reads once, few, many or a size class.

V gene: TRBV7-2; J gene: TRBJ2-7; D gene: TRBD2; clone size: -; CDR3 DNA: TGTGCCAGCAGCACAAGGGCGGGGGGCTACGAGCAGTACTTC; CDR3 protein: CASSTRAGGYEQYF
V gene: TRBV6-2/TRBV6-3; J gene: TRBJ1-1; D gene: -; clone size: -; CDR3 DNA: TGTGCCAGCAGTTACAGACAACAGACTACTAACACTGAAGCTTTCTTT; CDR3 protein: CASSYRQQTTNTEAFF
V gene: TRBV11-2; J gene: TRBJ2-7; D gene: -; clone size: -; CDR3 DNA: TGTGCCAGCAGCTTAGATGGCGGGCCGATGGGCTACGAGCAGTACTTC; CDR3 protein: CASSLDGGPMGYEQYF
V gene: TRBV29-1; J gene: TRBJ2-2; D gene: TRBD1; clone size: -; CDR3 DNA: TGCAGCGTTGAAGGACAGGGGGTAGCAAAAGGGGAGCTGTTTTTT; CDR3 protein: CSVEGQGVAKGELFF
V gene: TRBV5-4; J gene: TRBJ1-2; D gene: TRBD1; clone size: few; CDR3 DNA: TGTGCCAGCAGCTTAGGGACAGCGACCTATGGCTACACCTTC; CDR3 protein: CASSLGTATYGYTF
V gene: TRBV6-5; J gene: TRBJ1-6; D gene: TRBD1; clone size: -; CDR3 DNA: TGTGCCAGCGCTTGGGACAGTGGTAATTCACCCCTCCACTTT; CDR3 protein: CASAWDSGNSPLHF
V gene: TRBV6-4; J gene: TRBJ1-1; D gene: -; clone size: once; CDR3 DNA: TGTGCCAGCAGTGACGAGAGTGGACGGGCTTTCTTT; CDR3 protein: CASSDESGRAFF
V gene: TRBV4-3; J gene: TRBJ1-1; D gene: -; clone size: -; CDR3 DNA: TGCGCCAGCAGCCAAGCAGGCCGGAACACTGAAGCTTTCTTT; CDR3 protein: CASSQAGRNTEAFF
V gene: TRBV4-1; J gene: TRBJ1-1; D gene: -; clone size: -; CDR3 DNA: TGCGCCAGCAGCCCGATTCGGGGGGGTTTCACTGAAGCTTTCTTT; CDR3 protein: CASSPIRGGFTEAFF
V gene: TRBV7-9; J gene: TRBJ2-7; D gene: -; clone size: -; CDR3 DNA: TGTGCCAGCAGCTTAGACAGAATTGGCAGATACTCCTACGAGCAGTACTTC; CDR3 protein: CASSLDRIGRYSYEQYF
V gene: TRBV7-2; J gene: TRBJ1-5; D gene: -; clone size: -; CDR3 DNA: TGTGCCAGCAGCCTAACCGGTTTGGGGAGCAATCAGCCCCAGCATTTT; CDR3 protein: CASSLTGLGSNQPQHF
V gene: TRBV6-5; J gene: TRBJ2-1; D gene: -; clone size: -; CDR3 DNA: TGTGCCAGCAGGGGGAAGTGGAATGAGCAGTTCTTC; CDR3 protein: CASRGKWNEQFF
V gene: TRBV28; J gene: TRBJ1-2; D gene: TRBD1; clone size: -; CDR3 DNA: TGTGCCAGCAGTGGGGGTGGGACAGTCTATGGCTACACCTTC; CDR3 protein: CASSGGGTVYGYTF
V gene: TRBV7-3; J gene: TRBJ1-1; D gene: TRBD1; clone size: -; CDR3 DNA: TGTGCCAGCAGCTTAGCCCCGACAGGGTTACGCACTGAAGCTTTCTTT; CDR3 protein: CASSLAPTGLRTEAFF
V gene: TRBV5-1; J gene: TRBJ1-5; D gene: TRBD1; clone size: -; CDR3 DNA: TGCGCCAGCAGCTCAGGGGGCGCAGGGGGACAGCCCCAGCATTTT; CDR3 protein: CASSSGGAGGQPQHF
V gene: TRBV11-2; J gene: TRBJ2-7; D gene: -; clone size: -; CDR3 DNA: TGTGCCAGCAGCCTGACACCTCACCCACACTTC; CDR3 protein: CASSLTPHPHF
V gene: TRBV28; J gene: TRBJ1-1; D gene: -; clone size: -; CDR3 DNA: TGTGCCAGCAGTTTAGGTGTGGGGCAAAACACTGAAGCTTTCTTT; CDR3 protein: CASSLGVGQNTEAFF
V gene: TRBV6-2/TRBV6-3; J gene: TRBJ2-7; D gene: TRBD2; clone size: -; CDR3 DNA: TGTGCCAGCAGCCCGACTAGCTGGTACGAGCAGTACTTC; CDR3 protein: CASSPTSWYEQYF
V gene: TRBV5-1; J gene: TRBJ2-1; D gene: TRBD2; clone size: -; CDR3 DNA: TGCGCCAGCAGCTTGGAAGCGGGGGGTCACAATGAGCAGTTCTTC; CDR3 protein: CASSLEAGGHNEQFF
V gene: TRBV6-5; J gene: TRBJ2-1; D gene: -; clone size: -; CDR3 DNA: TGTGCCAGCAGCGCTCGGTTTTGGGCGGATGAGCAGTTCTTC; CDR3 protein: CASSARFWADEQFF
V gene: TRBV5-4; J gene: TRBJ1-1; D gene: -; clone size: -; CDR3 DNA: TGTGCCAGCAGCTTGCCCACTCCGAGCGCTGAAGCTTTCTTT; CDR3 protein: CASSLPTPSAEAFF
V gene: TRBV2; J gene: TRBJ2-3; D gene: TRBD2; clone size: -; CDR3 DNA: TGTGCCAGCAGTGAAGCGGGGGGAGGGACAGATACGCAGTATTTT; CDR3 protein: CASSEAGGGTDTQYF
V gene: TRBV29-1; J gene: TRBJ2-3; D gene: -; clone size: -; CDR3 DNA: TGCAGCGTTGAAGGGGGGGATCGACAGGTTATCGCAGATACGCAGTATTTT; CDR3 protein: CSVEGGDRQVIADTQYF
V gene: TRBV19; J gene: TRBJ1-2; D gene: TRBD1; clone size: -; CDR3 DNA: TGTGCCAGTAGTATTTCGGGGACAGGAGACTATGGCTACACCTTC; CDR3 protein: CASSISGTGDYGYTF
V gene: TRBV7-2; J gene: TRBJ1-4; D gene: -; clone size: -; CDR3 DNA: TGTGCCAGCAGCTTCCGGGTCAGTCCCAATGAAAAACTGTTTTTT; CDR3 protein: CASSFRVSPNEKLFF
V gene: TRBV6-5; J gene: TRBJ1-5; D gene: -; clone size: -; CDR3 DNA: TGTGCCAGCAGTTACGGGCAGGGTCAGCCCCAGCATTTT; CDR3 protein: CASSYGQGQPQHF
V gene: TRBV13; J gene: TRBJ2-5; D gene: TRBD1; clone size: once; CDR3 DNA: TGTGCCAGCAGCAGACGGGACAGCCAAGAGACCCAGTACTTC; CDR3 protein: CASSRRDSQETQYF